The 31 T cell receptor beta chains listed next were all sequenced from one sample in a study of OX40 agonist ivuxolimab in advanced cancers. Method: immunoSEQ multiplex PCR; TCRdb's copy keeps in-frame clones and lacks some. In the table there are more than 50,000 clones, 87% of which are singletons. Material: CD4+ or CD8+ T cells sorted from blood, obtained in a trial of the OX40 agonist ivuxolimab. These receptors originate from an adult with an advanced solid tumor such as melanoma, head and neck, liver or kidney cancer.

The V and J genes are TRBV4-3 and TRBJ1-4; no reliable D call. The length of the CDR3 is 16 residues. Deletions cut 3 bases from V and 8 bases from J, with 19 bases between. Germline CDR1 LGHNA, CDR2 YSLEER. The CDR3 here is CASSQGLDRGSEKLFF. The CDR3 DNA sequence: TGCGCCAGCAGCCAGGGATTAGACCGAGGAAGCGAAAAACTGTTTTTT.

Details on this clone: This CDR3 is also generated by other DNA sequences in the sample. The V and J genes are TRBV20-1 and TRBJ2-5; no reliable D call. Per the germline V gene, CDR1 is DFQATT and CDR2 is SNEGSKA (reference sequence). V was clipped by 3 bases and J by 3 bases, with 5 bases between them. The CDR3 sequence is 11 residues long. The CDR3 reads CSARPEETQYF. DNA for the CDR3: TGCAGTGCTAGGCCGGAAGAGACCCAGTACTTC.

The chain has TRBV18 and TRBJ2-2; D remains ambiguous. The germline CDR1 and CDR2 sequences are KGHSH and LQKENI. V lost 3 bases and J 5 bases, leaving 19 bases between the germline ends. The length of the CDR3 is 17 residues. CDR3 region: CASSPQPVTSTTGELFF. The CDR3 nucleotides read TGTGCCAGCTCACCTCAGCCCGTGACGTCCACTACCGGGGAGCTGTTTTTT.

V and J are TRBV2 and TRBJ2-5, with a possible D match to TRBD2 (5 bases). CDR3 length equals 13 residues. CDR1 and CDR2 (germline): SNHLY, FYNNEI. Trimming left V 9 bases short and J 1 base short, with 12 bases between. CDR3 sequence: CASGRAPQETQYF. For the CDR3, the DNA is TGTGCCAGTGGGCGGGCCCCCCAAGAGACCCAGTACTTC.

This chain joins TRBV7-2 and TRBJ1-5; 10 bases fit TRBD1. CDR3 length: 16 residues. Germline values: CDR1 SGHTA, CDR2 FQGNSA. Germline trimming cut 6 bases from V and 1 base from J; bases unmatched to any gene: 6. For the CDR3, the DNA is TGTGCCAGCAGGATGACAGGGGGCGGGAGCAATCAGCCCCAGCATTTT. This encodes CASRMTGGGSNQPQHF.

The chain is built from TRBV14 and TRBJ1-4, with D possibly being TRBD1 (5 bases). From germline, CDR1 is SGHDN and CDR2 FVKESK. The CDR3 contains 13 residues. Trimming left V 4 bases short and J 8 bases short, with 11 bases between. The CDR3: CASSRGSYEKLFF. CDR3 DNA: TGTGCCAGCAGCCGGGGGTCCTACGAAAAACTGTTTTTT.

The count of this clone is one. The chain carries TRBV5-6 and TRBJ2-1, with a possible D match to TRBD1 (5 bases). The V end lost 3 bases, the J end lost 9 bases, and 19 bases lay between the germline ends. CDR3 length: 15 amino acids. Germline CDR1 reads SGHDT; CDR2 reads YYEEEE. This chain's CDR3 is CASSYLGQGRGEQFF. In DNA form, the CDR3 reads TGTGCCAGCAGCTACTTGGGGCAGGGAAGAGGTGAGCAGTTCTTC.

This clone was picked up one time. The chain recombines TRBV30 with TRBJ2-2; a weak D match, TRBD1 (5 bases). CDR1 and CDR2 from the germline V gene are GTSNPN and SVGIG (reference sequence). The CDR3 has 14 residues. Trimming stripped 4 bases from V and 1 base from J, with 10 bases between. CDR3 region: CAWKGSLNTGELFF. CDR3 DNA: TGTGCCTGGAAGGGGTCCCTGAACACCGGGGAGCTGTTTTTT.

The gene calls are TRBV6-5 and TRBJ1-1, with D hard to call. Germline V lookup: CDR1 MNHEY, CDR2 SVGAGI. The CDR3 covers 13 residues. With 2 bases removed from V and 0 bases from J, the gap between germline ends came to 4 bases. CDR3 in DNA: TGTGCCAGCAGTTACGCAGTGAACACTGAAGCTTTCTTT. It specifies CASSYAVNTEAFF.

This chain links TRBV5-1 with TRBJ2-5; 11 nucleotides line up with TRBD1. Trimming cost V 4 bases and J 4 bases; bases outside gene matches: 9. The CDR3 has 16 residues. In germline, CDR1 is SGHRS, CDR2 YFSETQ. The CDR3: CASSLGTGGDRETQYF. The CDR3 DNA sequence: TGCGCCAGCAGCCTGGGGACAGGGGGAGATCGAGAGACCCAGTACTTC.

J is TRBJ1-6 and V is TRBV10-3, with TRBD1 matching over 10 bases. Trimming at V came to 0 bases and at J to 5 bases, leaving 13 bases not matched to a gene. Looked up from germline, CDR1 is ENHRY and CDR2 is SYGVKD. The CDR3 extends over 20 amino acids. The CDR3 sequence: CAISESAGTGAAGDNSPLHF. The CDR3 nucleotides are TGTGCCATCAGTGAGTCCGCCGGGACAGGGGCCGCAGGGGATAATTCACCCCTCCACTTT.

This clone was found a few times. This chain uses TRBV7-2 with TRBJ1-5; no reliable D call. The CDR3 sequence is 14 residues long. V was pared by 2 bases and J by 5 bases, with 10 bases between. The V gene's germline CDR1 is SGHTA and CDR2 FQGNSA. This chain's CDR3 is CASSLSRADQPQHF. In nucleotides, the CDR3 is TGTGCCAGCAGCTTAAGCCGGGCGGATCAGCCCCAGCATTTT.

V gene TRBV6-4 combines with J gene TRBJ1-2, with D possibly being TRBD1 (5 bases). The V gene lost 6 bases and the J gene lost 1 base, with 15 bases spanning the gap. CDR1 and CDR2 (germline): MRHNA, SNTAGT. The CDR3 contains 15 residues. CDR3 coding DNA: TGTGCCAGCAGGGACGGAGGGGATATTAACTATGGCTACACCTTC. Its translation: CASRDGGDINYGYTF.

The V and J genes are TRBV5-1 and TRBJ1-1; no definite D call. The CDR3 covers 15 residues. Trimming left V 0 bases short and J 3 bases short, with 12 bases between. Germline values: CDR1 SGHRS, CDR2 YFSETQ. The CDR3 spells CASSLERVRHTEAFF. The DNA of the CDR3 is TGCGCCAGCAGCTTGGAAAGGGTTAGGCACACTGAAGCTTTCTTT.

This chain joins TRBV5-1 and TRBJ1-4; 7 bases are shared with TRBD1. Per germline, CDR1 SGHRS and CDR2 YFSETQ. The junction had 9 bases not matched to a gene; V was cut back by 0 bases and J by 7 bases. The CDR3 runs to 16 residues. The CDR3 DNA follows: TGCGCCAGCAGCTTGGCCCTAGGGGGCAGGGGTGAAAAACTGTTTTTT. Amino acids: CASSLALGGRGEKLFF.

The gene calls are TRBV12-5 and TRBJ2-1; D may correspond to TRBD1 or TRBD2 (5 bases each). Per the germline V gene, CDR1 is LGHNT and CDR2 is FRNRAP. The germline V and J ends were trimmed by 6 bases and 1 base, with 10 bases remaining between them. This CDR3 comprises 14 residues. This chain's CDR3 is CASGSGRSYNEQFF. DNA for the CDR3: TGTGCTAGTGGCTCGGGGCGGTCCTACAATGAGCAGTTCTTC.

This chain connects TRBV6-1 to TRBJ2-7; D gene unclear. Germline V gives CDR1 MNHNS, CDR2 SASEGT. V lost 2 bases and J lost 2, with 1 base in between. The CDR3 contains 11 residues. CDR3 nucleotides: TGTGCCAGCAGTGAAACCTACGAGCAGTACTTC. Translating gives CASSETYEQYF.

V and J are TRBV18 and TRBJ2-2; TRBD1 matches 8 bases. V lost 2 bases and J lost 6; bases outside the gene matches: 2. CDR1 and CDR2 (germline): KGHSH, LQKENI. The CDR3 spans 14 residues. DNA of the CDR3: TGTGCCAGCTCACCAGACAGGGGTGCCGGGGAGCTGTTTTTT. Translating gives CASSPDRGAGELFF.

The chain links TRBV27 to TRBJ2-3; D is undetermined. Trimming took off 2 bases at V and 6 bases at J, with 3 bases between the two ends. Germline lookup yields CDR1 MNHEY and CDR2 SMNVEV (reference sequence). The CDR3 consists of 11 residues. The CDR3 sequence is CASSLADTQYF. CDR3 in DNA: TGTGCCAGCAGTTTAGCTGATACGCAGTATTTT.

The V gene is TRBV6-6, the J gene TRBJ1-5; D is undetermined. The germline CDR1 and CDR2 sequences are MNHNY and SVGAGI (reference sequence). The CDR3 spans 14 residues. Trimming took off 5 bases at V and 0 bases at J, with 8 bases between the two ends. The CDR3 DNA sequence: TGTGCCAGCAGTCCCACCCTTAGCAATCAGCCCCAGCATTTT. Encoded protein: CASSPTLSNQPQHF.

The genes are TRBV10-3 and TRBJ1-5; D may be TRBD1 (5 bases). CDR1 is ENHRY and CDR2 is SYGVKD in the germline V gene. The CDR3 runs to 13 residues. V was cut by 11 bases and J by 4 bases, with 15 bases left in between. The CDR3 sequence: CAVQQVVNQPQHF. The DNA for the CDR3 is TGTGCCGTCCAACAGGTAGTTAATCAGCCCCAGCATTTT.

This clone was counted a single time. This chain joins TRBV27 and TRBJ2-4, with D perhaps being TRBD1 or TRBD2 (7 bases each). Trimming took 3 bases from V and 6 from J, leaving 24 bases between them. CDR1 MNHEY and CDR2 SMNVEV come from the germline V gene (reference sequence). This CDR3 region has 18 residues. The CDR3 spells CASSFVGSGGQSRNIQYF. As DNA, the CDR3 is TGTGCCAGCAGTTTTGTGGGATCGGGGGGACAGAGTCGAAACATTCAGTACTTC.

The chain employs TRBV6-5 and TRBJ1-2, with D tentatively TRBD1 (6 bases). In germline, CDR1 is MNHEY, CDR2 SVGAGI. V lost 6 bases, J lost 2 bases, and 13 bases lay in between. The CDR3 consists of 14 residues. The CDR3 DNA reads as TGTGCCAGCAGCCGTCTGGGGGCCAACTATGGCTACACCTTC. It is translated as CASSRLGANYGYTF.

The CDR3 loop reads CASRGDGYNEQFF. CDR3 in DNA: TGTGCCAGCAGGGGGGACGGTTACAATGAGCAGTTCTTC. The rearrangement joins TRBV6-5 to TRBJ2-1; TRBD1 or TRBD2 may be the D gene (5 bases each). Germline lookup yields CDR1 MNHEY and CDR2 SVGAGI. The V end lost 6 bases, the J end lost 4 bases, and 10 bases lay between the germline ends. CDR3 length equals 13 residues.

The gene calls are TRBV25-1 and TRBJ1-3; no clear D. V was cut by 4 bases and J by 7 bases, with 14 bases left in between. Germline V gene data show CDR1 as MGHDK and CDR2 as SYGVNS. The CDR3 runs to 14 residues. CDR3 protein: CASSAPAEGNTIYF. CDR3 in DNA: TGTGCCAGCAGTGCCCCAGCGGAGGGTAACACCATATATTTT. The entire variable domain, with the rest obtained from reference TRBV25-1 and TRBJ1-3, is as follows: EADIYQTPRYLVIGTGKKITLECSQTMGHDKMYWYQQDPGMELHLIHYSYGVNSTEKGDLSSESTVSRIRTEHFPLTLESARPSHTSQYLCASSAPAEGNTIYFGEGSWLTVV.

CDR3 protein: CASSLARHTEAFF. CDR3 nucleotide sequence: TGTGCCAGCAGCCTCGCGAGGCACACTGAAGCTTTCTTT. The V gene is TRBV7-9, the J gene TRBJ1-1; D uncertain. CDR1 is SEHNR, CDR2 FQNEAQ, per germline (reference sequence). This CDR3 comprises 13 residues. V lost 5 bases and J 3 bases, leaving 10 bases between the germline ends.

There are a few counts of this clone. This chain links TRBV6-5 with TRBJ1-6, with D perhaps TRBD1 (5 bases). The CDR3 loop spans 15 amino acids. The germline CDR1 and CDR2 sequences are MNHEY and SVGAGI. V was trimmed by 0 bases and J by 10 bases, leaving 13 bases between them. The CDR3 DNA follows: TGTGCCAGCAGTTACTCTGGGCAGGGCGGGTCACCCCTCCACTTT. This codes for CASSYSGQGGSPLHF.

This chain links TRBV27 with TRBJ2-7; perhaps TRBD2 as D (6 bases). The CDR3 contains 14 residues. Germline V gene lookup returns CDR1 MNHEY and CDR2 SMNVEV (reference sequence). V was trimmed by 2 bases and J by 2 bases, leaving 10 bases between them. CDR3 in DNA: TGTGCCAGCAGTTTACAGCGGGCCCCCTACGAGCAGTACTTC. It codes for CASSLQRAPYEQYF.

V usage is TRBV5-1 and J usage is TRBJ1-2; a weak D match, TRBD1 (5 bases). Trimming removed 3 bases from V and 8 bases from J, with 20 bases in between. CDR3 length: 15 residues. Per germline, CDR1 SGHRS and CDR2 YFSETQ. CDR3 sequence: CASSSTSGTRGGYTF. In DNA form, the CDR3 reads TGCGCCAGCAGCTCAACTTCCGGGACCCGGGGGGGCTACACCTTC.

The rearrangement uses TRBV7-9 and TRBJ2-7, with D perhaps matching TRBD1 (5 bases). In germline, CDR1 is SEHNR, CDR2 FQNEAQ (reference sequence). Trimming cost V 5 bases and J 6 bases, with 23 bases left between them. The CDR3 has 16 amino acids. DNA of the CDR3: TGTGCCAGCAGCCCTAGATTCCGGTGGCAGGGTTCCGAGCAGTACTTC. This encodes CASSPRFRWQGSEQYF.

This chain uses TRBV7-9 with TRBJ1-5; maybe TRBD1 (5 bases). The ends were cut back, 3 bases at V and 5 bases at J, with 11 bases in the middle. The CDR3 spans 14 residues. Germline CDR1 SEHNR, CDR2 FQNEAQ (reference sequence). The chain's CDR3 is CASSFGGGDQPQHF. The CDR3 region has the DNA TGTGCCAGCAGCTTTGGTGGGGGAGATCAGCCCCAGCATTTT. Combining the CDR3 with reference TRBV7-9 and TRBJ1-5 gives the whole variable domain DTGVSQNPRHKITKRGQNVTFRCDPISEHNRLYWYRQTLGQGPEFLTYFQNEAQLEKSRLLSDRFSAERPKGSFSTLEIQRTEQGDSAMYLCASSFGGGDQPQHFGDGTRLSIL.